The 24 T cell receptor beta chains presented below share a single source sample, sequenced in a study of blood T cell repertoires in COVID-19. The method was immunoSEQ multiplex PCR; TCRdb's version includes in-frame clones alone and lacks a portion of them. This sample yields about 120,000 clones, of which about 87% are seen a single time; about 2.1% belongs to the top ten. Sequenced material: peripheral blood. All receptors come from a woman between 50 and 59 years old with acute or convalescent COVID-19.

The V call is TRBV24-1, the J call TRBJ1-2; D might be TRBD1 (6 bases). Trimming cost V 0 bases and J 6 bases, with 16 bases left between them. The CDR3 runs 16 residues. The germline V gene has CDR1 KGHDR and CDR2 SFDVKD. The CDR3 region is CATSDLTKQGIDGYTF. In DNA form, the CDR3 reads TGTGCCACCAGTGATTTGACGAAACAGGGAATCGATGGCTACACCTTC.

The chain is built from TRBV2 and TRBJ2-1, with TRBD1 matching over 8 bases. This CDR3 has 13 amino acids. The junction had 8 bases not matched to a gene; V was cut back by 10 bases and J by 6 bases. Germline lookup yields CDR1 SNHLY and CDR2 FYNNEI. The CDR3 sequence: CATRQGTGNEQFF. CDR3 coding DNA: TGTGCCACCAGACAGGGGACGGGCAATGAGCAGTTCTTC.

This clone was picked up a small number of times. The gene calls are TRBV28 and TRBJ2-2; a possible D gene is TRBD1 (5 bases). The length of the CDR3 is 15 residues. Trimming cost V 3 bases and J 0 bases, with 8 bases left between them. The germline V gene has CDR1 MDHEN and CDR2 SYDVKM. As DNA, the CDR3 is TGTGCCAGCAGTTTGGTACAGGCGAACACCGGGGAGCTGTTTTTT. It codes for CASSLVQANTGELFF. The entire variable domain, with the rest obtained from reference TRBV28 and TRBJ2-2, is as follows: DVKVTQSSRYLVKRTGEKVFLECVQDMDHENMFWYRQDPGLGLRLIYFSYDVKMKEKGDIPEGYSVSREKKERFSLILESASTNQTSMYLCASSLVQANTGELFFGEGSRLTVL.

The rearrangement links TRBV6-8 to TRBJ2-1, with 9 nucleotides matching TRBD1. J lost 10 bases, V lost 7 bases, and 14 bases had no gene match. Germline V gives CDR1 MNHGY, CDR2 SAAAGT. The CDR3 spans 15 residues. CDR3 region: CASIPGGTGPGEQFF. DNA for the CDR3: TGTGCCAGCATCCCCGGGGGGACAGGGCCCGGGGAGCAGTTCTTC.

The genes are TRBV2 and TRBJ2-7; D is possibly TRBD1 (5 bases). From germline, CDR1 is SNHLY and CDR2 FYNNEI. The CDR3 is 14 amino acids. The V end lost 7 bases, the J end lost 2 bases, and 15 bases lay between the germline ends. The CDR3 here is CASTLGRGTYEQYF. The CDR3 DNA is TGTGCCAGCACCTTGGGAAGGGGCACCTACGAGCAGTACTTC.

This clone was recorded a few times. Here the CDR3 reads CASSQDRETQYF. Written as DNA, the CDR3 is TGTGCCAGCAGCCAAGATCGGGAGACCCAGTACTTC. The V call is TRBV3-1 (or the pseudogene TRBV3-2), the J call TRBJ2-5; D remains ambiguous. From germline, CDR1 is LGHDT and CDR2 YNNKEL (reference sequence). The CDR3 length is 12 residues. Trimming took 0 bases from V and 5 from J, leaving 4 bases between them.

The V call is TRBV11-2, the J call TRBJ2-7; 13 bases line up with TRBD2. V was pared by 4 bases and J by 4 bases, with 4 bases of the junction left unmatched. CDR1 is SGHAT and CDR2 is FQNNGV in the germline V gene. The CDR3 is 15 amino acids. The DNA of the CDR3 is TGTGCCAGCAGCTCTGGGACTAGCGGGACATACGAGCAGTACTTC. It encodes CASSSGTSGTYEQYF.

V usage is TRBV19 and J usage is TRBJ1-1; TRBD1 agrees at 8 bases. CDR1 is LNHDA and CDR2 is SQIVND in the germline V gene (reference sequence). The CDR3 consists of 15 residues. After removal of 6 bases from V and 5 bases from J, the junction contained 11 bases not matched to a gene. In DNA form, the CDR3 reads TGTGCCAGTAGACCCGGACAGGGAAGTTATACTGAAGCTTTCTTT. This sequence encodes CASRPGQGSYTEAFF.

J is TRBJ1-2 and V is TRBV5-1; TRBD1 aligns across 7 bases. From germline, CDR1 is SGHRS and CDR2 YFSETQ. V lost 4 bases to trimming and J lost 4 bases; unmatched junction nucleotides: 4. The CDR3 sequence is 13 residues long. For the CDR3, the DNA is TGCGCCAGCAGCGTACAGGGGACCTATGGCTACACCTTC. It codes for CASSVQGTYGYTF.

This clone was seen a single time. V usage is TRBV18 and J usage is TRBJ2-7, with 7 bases that match TRBD1. The ends lost 1 base at V and 0 bases at J; junction bases unmatched: 0. This CDR3 has 14 residues. Germline loops: CDR1 KGHSH, CDR2 LQKENI. CDR3 coding DNA: TGTGCCAGCTCACCACAGGGGGCCTCCTACGAGCAGTACTTC. Residues: CASSPQGASYEQYF.

The chain links TRBV9 to TRBJ1-4; D ambiguous. The CDR3 totals 14 residues. Germline V CDR1 and CDR2: SGDLS, YYNGEE. V dropped 3 bases and J dropped 5 bases, with 11 bases sitting between them. CDR3 DNA sequence: TGTGCCAGCAGCGCGGAGGGTTGGAATGAAAAACTGTTTTTT. Amino acids: CASSAEGWNEKLFF.

V and J are TRBV5-4 and TRBJ2-1, with a weak D call TRBD1 (6 bases). This CDR3 region has 14 residues. Trimming took off 2 bases at V and 7 bases at J, with 13 bases between the two ends. CDR1 and CDR2 (germline): SGHNT, YYREEE (reference sequence). CDR3 residues: CASSFTGSYNEQFF. The DNA of the CDR3 is TGTGCCAGCAGCTTTACAGGGTCGTATAATGAGCAGTTCTTC.

V usage is TRBV13 and J usage is TRBJ2-2; tentatively, D is TRBD1 (5 bases). The CDR3 runs to 12 residues. V was cut by 5 bases and J by 7 bases, with 8 bases left in between. CDR1 PRHDT and CDR2 FYEKMQ come from the germline V gene (reference sequence). The DNA for the CDR3 is TGTGCCAGCAGCCCTACAGGCGGGGAGCTGTTTTTT. This gives the protein CASSPTGGELFF.

The chain carries TRBV9 and TRBJ2-7; D gene uncertain. V was trimmed by 0 bases and J by 0 bases, leaving 13 bases between them. The CDR3 loop spans 16 amino acids. CDR1 SGDLS and CDR2 YYNGEE come from the germline V gene. CDR3 nucleotides: TGTGCCAGCAGCGTAGGGCGCCAGGTGAGCTCCTACGAGCAGTACTTC. Encoded protein: CASSVGRQVSSYEQYF.

This chain connects TRBV15 to TRBJ2-5; 9 nucleotides align to TRBD2. There are 13 residues in the CDR3. Germline CDR1 is LNHNV and CDR2 is YYDKDF (reference sequence). V lost 8 bases, J lost 4 bases, and 5 bases stayed unmatched. CDR3 in amino acids: CATRSGGLETQYF. Here the CDR3 DNA reads TGTGCCACCCGTAGCGGGGGATTAGAGACCCAGTACTTC.

This clone was observed a handful of times. The gene calls are TRBV11-3 and TRBJ2-3, with 7 bases matching TRBD2. CDR1 and CDR2 (germline): SGHNT, YENEEA. The junction had 7 bases not matched to a gene; V was cut back by 5 bases and J by 2 bases. The length of the CDR3 is 15 residues. The CDR3 sequence is CASSPTLAVTDTQYF. The CDR3 DNA reads TGTGCCAGCAGCCCGACTCTAGCGGTCACAGATACGCAGTATTTT.

The sample holds one count of this clone. V usage is TRBV3-1 (or the pseudogene TRBV3-2) and J usage is TRBJ2-2; 8 bases align to TRBD1. In germline, CDR1 is LGHDT, CDR2 YNNKEL (reference sequence). The CDR3 extends over 12 amino acids. Trimming took 5 bases from V and 9 from J; bases not matched to a gene: 2. The CDR3 nucleotides are TGTGCCAGCAGCGACAGGGGACGGGAGCTGTTTTTT. Protein: CASSDRGRELFF.

The chain is built from TRBV19 and TRBJ2-6, with D maybe TRBD2 (5 bases). Germline-derived CDR1 and CDR2 are LNHDA and SQIVND (reference sequence). The CDR3 extends over 15 amino acids. The ends were cut back, 10 bases at V and 3 bases at J, with 16 bases in the middle. CDR3 sequence reads: CATRAAPGGANVLTF. In DNA form, the CDR3 reads TGTGCCACTAGAGCGGCCCCGGGTGGGGCCAACGTCCTGACTTTC.

J is TRBJ1-4 and V is TRBV7-2, with a weak D call TRBD1 (6 bases). V lost 0 bases to trimming and J lost 8 bases, with 13 bases between them. CDR1 and CDR2 from the germline V gene are SGHTA and FQGNSA. The CDR3 totals 15 residues. CDR3 DNA: TGTGCCAGCAGCTTAGCACGGGGGGCAGGGGAAAAACTGTTTTTT. Its protein product is CASSLARGAGEKLFF.

The J gene is TRBJ2-3, the V gene TRBV11-2; 10 bases match TRBD2. CDR3 size: 14 residues. V lost 5 bases, J lost 4 bases, and 3 bases stayed unmatched. Germline assignment: CDR1 SGHAT and CDR2 FQNNGV. The CDR3 region is CASSPSGGADTQYF. The CDR3 DNA follows: TGTGCCAGCAGCCCAAGCGGGGGGGCAGATACGCAGTATTTT.

The chain employs TRBV6-5 and TRBJ1-5; D perhaps matches TRBD1 (6 bases). CDR3 size: 15 residues. Trimming left V 6 bases short and J 8 bases short, with 20 bases between. Germline CDR1 reads MNHEY; CDR2 reads SVGAGI. DNA of the CDR3: TGTGCCAGCAGACATATAAACAGGGATGCGGAGCCCCAGCATTTT. It specifies CASRHINRDAEPQHF.

The chain has TRBV19 and TRBJ1-1; D possibly corresponds to TRBD1 (5 bases). Germline CDR1 is LNHDA and CDR2 is SQIVND (reference sequence). The CDR3 is 14 amino acids. The V gene lost 1 base and the J gene lost 7 bases, with 13 bases spanning the gap. The DNA for the CDR3 is TGTGCCAGTAGTATAGTTGGAGGGGCTGGTGAAGCTTTCTTT. It translates to CASSIVGGAGEAFF.

This rearrangement joins TRBV9 to TRBJ2-5, with TRBD2 identical over 8 bases. Germline V gene lookup returns CDR1 SGDLS and CDR2 YYNGEE. The length of the CDR3 is 14 residues. The V and J ends lost 3 bases and 5 bases, in that order; junction bases with no gene match: 6. DNA for the CDR3: TGTGCCAGCAGCGGCCCGGGACTAGAGGAGACCCAGTACTTC. Amino acid sequence: CASSGPGLEETQYF.

This chain connects TRBV6-2 or TRBV6-3 to TRBJ2-2, with D tentatively TRBD1 (5 bases). V was cut by 4 bases and J by 7 bases, with 13 bases left in between. This CDR3 spans 14 amino acids. Germline assignment: CDR1 MNHEY and CDR2 SVGEGT. The DNA for the CDR3 is TGTGCCAGCAGTTTGACCCTTAGGGGCGGGGAGCTGTTTTTT. Translated, it gives CASSLTLRGGELFF.